A selection of T cell receptor beta chains follows, all from one sample in a study. TCRdb redid the calling of the 5' RACE reads with MiXCR, one entry per CDR3 protein. The top ten hold 2% to 2.5% of the sample, which has around 34,000 distinct CDR3 sequences, 25% to 30% seen once. Material for sequencing was tumor-infiltrating Tregs sorted from the breast tumor. The receptors originated from a female donor with breast cancer. Both conserved end residues are part of each CDR3. Fields, in order: J gene, V gene, D gene, clone size, CDR3 protein, CDR3 DNA. A D gene is named only where the DNA matches it firmly. Rows may omit the clone size; those that give it use once, few, many or a size class.

>TRBJ1-1|TRBV7-6|.|many
CASRASGPNTEAFF
TGTGCCAGCAGGGCTAGCGGCCCGAACACTGAAGCTTTCTTT
>TRBJ1-1|TRBV20-1|.|many
CSASERAVNTEAFF
TGCAGTGCTAGCGAAAGGGCCGTAAACACTGAAGCTTTCTTT
>TRBJ2-7|TRBV7-9|.|many
CASSLNYEQYF
TGTGCCAGCAGCTTAAACTACGAGCAGTACTTC
>TRBJ2-2|TRBV2|TRBD1|few
CASSWTGVNTGELFF
TGTGCCAGCAGTTGGACAGGGGTGAACACCGGGGAGCTGTTTTTT
>TRBJ2-1|TRBV12-5|.|.
CANATIQTYNEQFF
TGTGCTAACGCAACCATCCAAACGTACAATGAGCAGTTCTTC
>TRBJ2-7|TRBV20-1|TRBD2|.
CSAPLAGGSYEQYF
TGCAGTGCTCCACTAGCGGGAGGATCCTACGAGCAGTACTTC
>TRBJ2-2|TRBV3-1|.|many
CASCGDQDGTGELFF
TGTGCCAGCTGTGGGGATCAGGATGGCACCGGGGAGCTGTTTTTT
>TRBJ1-5|TRBV19|.|.
CASNPVSNQPQHF
TGTGCCAGTAATCCAGTTAGCAATCAGCCCCAGCATTTT
>TRBJ1-2|TRBV5-1|.|many
CASSLMDRQGYGYTF
TGCGCCAGCAGCTTGATGGACCGGCAGGGCTATGGCTACACCTTC
>TRBJ1-6|TRBV20-1|.|.
CSARREGLLYNSPLHF
TGCAGTGCCAGAAGGGAGGGGCTCTTGTATAATTCACCCCTCCACTTT
>TRBJ1-3|TRBV29-1|TRBD1|many
CSVSGTGESGNTIYF
TGCAGCGTTTCCGGGACAGGGGAATCTGGAAACACCATATATTTT
>TRBJ2-7|TRBV5-1|.|many
CASSLISGEFYEQYF
TGCGCCAGCAGCTTGATTTCGGGGGAGTTCTACGAGCAGTACTTC
>TRBJ1-1|TRBV7-3|TRBD1|.
CASSLGTGGNTEAFF
TGTGCCAGCAGCTTAGGTACAGGGGGCAACACTGAAGCTTTCTTT
>TRBJ2-1|TRBV29-1|.|few
CSVEGSGGSYNEQFF
TGCAGCGTTGAGGGTAGCGGAGGCTCCTACAATGAGCAGTTCTTC
>TRBJ1-1|TRBV9|TRBD1|.
CASSVEPPGQGLLF
TGTGCCAGCAGCGTAGAACCCCCGGGACAGGGGCTCCTTTTT
>TRBJ2-7|TRBV2|.|few
CASSAQPTYEQYF
TGTGCCAGCAGCGCCCAGCCAACCTACGAGCAGTACTTC
>TRBJ1-5|TRBV20-1|.|few
CSARGQPNQPQHF
TGCAGTGCTAGAGGACAGCCCAATCAGCCCCAGCATTTT
>TRBJ1-5|TRBV6-2/TRBV6-3|TRBD1|many
CASSTRDRAYQPQHF
TGTGCCAGCAGTACCAGGGACAGGGCATATCAGCCCCAGCATTTT
>TRBJ2-7|TRBV5-1|.|.
CASSLVPGAYEQYF
TGCGCCAGCAGCTTGGTCCCCGGGGCCTACGAGCAGTACTTC
>TRBJ1-4|TRBV4-2|.|once
CASSQVLLPGGNEKLLF
TGTGCCAGCAGCCAAGTTCTCCTCCCGGGGGGGAATGAAAAACTGCTTTTT
>TRBJ2-7|TRBV9|.|.
CASSVERGDGYEQYF
TGTGCCAGCAGCGTAGAACGAGGGGACGGATACGAGCAGTACTTC
>TRBJ2-1|TRBV3-1|TRBD2|.
CASSSPGGRAYNEQFF
TGTGCCAGCAGCTCCCCCGGCGGGAGGGCCTACAATGAGCAGTTCTTC
>TRBJ2-7|TRBV20-1|.|many
CSARVLGRYEQYF
TGCAGTGCTAGAGTTCTAGGACGGTACGAGCAGTACTTC
>TRBJ1-1|TRBV7-9|.|.
CASSPRGGETEAFF
TGTGCCAGCAGCCCCCGCGGGGGTGAGACTGAAGCTTTCTTT
>TRBJ1-5|TRBV2|TRBD1|.
CASSETGDSNQPQHF
TGTGCCAGCAGTGAGACAGGGGATAGCAATCAGCCCCAGCATTTT
>TRBJ2-1|TRBV5-1|TRBD1|many
CASSPPGQVINEQFF
TGCGCCAGCAGCCCCCCGGGACAGGTGATCAATGAGCAGTTCTTC
>TRBJ2-4|TRBV6-5|.|many
CASLKDIQYF
TGTGCCAGTCTAAAGGACATTCAGTACTTC
>TRBJ1-5|TRBV2|.|medium-sized
CASSQFGTGYSNQPQHF
TGTGCCAGCAGCCAATTTGGGACGGGCTATAGCAATCAGCCCCAGCATTTT
>TRBJ2-7|TRBV6-4|.|.
CASSEGNSYEQHF
TGTGCCAGCAGTGAAGGGAACTCCTACGAGCAGCACTTC
>TRBJ2-1|TRBV6-5|.|many
CASSPTPGEGRYNEQFF
TGTGCCAGCAGTCCGACTCCAGGGGAGGGCCGGTACAATGAGCAGTTCTTC
>TRBJ1-1|TRBV7-9|.|few
CASSRRDRSKTEAFF
TGTGCCAGCAGCCGCAGGGACCGGTCGAAAACTGAAGCTTTCTTT
>TRBJ1-1|TRBV6-1|.|many
CATHGRQGYTEAFF
TGTGCCACCCACGGTCGGCAGGGGTACACTGAAGCTTTCTTT
>TRBJ2-3|TRBV7-2|.|many
CASSFYRTDTQYF
TGTGCCAGCAGCTTCTACCGCACAGATACGCAGTATTTT
>TRBJ2-3|TRBV29-1|.|many
CSVVGGPDTQYF
TGCAGCGTCGTAGGCGGACCAGATACGCAGTATTTT
>TRBJ1-1|TRBV6-5|.|.
CASSNALWNTEAFF
TGTGCCAGCAGTAACGCGCTCTGGAACACTGAAGCTTTCTTT